The 27 T cell receptor beta chains below were found in one sample sequenced in a study of blood T cell repertoires in COVID-19. The protocol was immunoSEQ multiplex PCR, while the TCRdb copy is restricted to in-frame clones and leaves out a portion. The profile shows around 190,000 clones, 70% to 85% of them singletons. The material sequenced was PBMCs or T cells enriched from blood (not recorded which). Receptors were obtained from a woman in her 30s who had recovered from COVID-19.

For the CDR3, the DNA is TGCGCCAGCAGCCCCCAGGGGACAGGGGTTGATCAAGCTTTCTTT. Amino acid sequence: CASSPQGTGVDQAFF. The chain couples TRBV5-1 to TRBJ1-1, with TRBD1 matching 10 bases. After removal of 4 bases from V and 9 bases from J, the junction contained 12 bases not matched to a gene. CDR3 length equals 15 residues. CDR1 is SGHRS, CDR2 YFSETQ, per germline.

This chain connects TRBV5-1 to TRBJ2-3, with 13 bases lining up with TRBD2. Losses at the gene ends were 4 bases for V and 3 bases for J; bases not matched to a gene: 8. The germline V gene encodes CDR1 SGHRS and CDR2 YFSETQ. This CDR3 is 17 amino acids long. Here the CDR3 reads CASSRTSGGLGTDTQYF. CDR3 coding DNA: TGCGCCAGCAGCAGGACTAGCGGGGGTTTAGGGACAGATACGCAGTATTTT.

The rearrangement uses TRBV10-3 and TRBJ2-1, with 10 bases fitting TRBD2. This CDR3 is built from 13 residues. V lost 10 bases, J lost 8 bases, and 8 bases stayed unmatched. CDR1 is ENHRY and CDR2 is SYGVKD in the germline V gene. For the CDR3, the DNA is TGTGCCACAGAGCGGGAGGGTTATTATGAGCAGTTCTTC. Translated, it gives CATEREGYYEQFF.

This clone has a handful of counts. V is TRBV19 and J is TRBJ1-1; maybe TRBD1 (6 bases). V lost 3 bases, J lost 0 bases, and 14 bases lay in between. The CDR3 extends over 16 amino acids. Germline CDR1 LNHDA, CDR2 SQIVND (reference sequence). Written as DNA, the CDR3 is TGTGCCAGTAGTATTCCTCCACAGGGTATGAACACTGAAGCTTTCTTT. Protein product: CASSIPPQGMNTEAFF.

V is TRBV7-2 and J is TRBJ2-7, with 10 bases that match TRBD2. The length of the CDR3 is 18 residues. V dropped 2 bases and J dropped 0; count of bases not matched to a gene: 10. Germline CDR1 is SGHTA and CDR2 is FQGNSA. The CDR3 sequence: CASSLNPTSGVSSYEQYV. CDR3 sequence (DNA): TGTGCCAGCAGCTTAAACCCTACTAGCGGGGTCAGCTCCTACGAGCAGTACGTC.

The V and J genes are TRBV13 and TRBJ2-7; TRBD2 matches 14 bases. The germline V gene has CDR1 PRHDT and CDR2 FYEKMQ (reference sequence). This CDR3 contains 18 residues. Trimming removed 5 bases from V and 1 base from J; junction bases left unmatched: 10. CDR3 coding DNA: TGTGCCAGCAGCCTAGAGGGACTAGCGGGAGAGGGGTCCTACGAGCAGTACTTC. It yields the protein CASSLEGLAGEGSYEQYF.

The V call is TRBV30, the J call TRBJ2-3; the D gene is possibly TRBD2 (6 bases). Germline V gives CDR1 GTSNPN, CDR2 SVGIG (reference sequence). CDR3 length: 14 residues. The V and J ends lost 5 bases and 0 bases respectively, with 12 bases between them. The CDR3 is CAWGGAVSTDTQYF. CDR3 bases: TGTGCCTGGGGAGGGGCTGTGAGCACAGATACGCAGTATTTT.

The V and J genes are TRBV5-4 and TRBJ1-6; 9 nucleotides match TRBD1. Germline values: CDR1 SGHNT, CDR2 YYREEE (reference sequence). V lost 2 bases and J lost 8; bases outside the gene matches: 5. This CDR3 has 15 amino acids. The CDR3 region is CASSLGTGIDSPLHF. The CDR3 region has the DNA TGTGCCAGCAGCTTAGGGACAGGGATCGATTCACCCCTCCACTTT.

CDR3 nucleotide sequence: TGCGCCAGCAGCTCCGGGACTAGCGGGGAACAGGGGGAGACCCAGTACTTC. Its protein is CASSSGTSGEQGETQYF. The chain recombines TRBV5-1 with TRBJ2-5, with 13 bases matching TRBD2. This CDR3 has 17 amino acids. Germline-derived CDR1 and CDR2 are SGHRS and YFSETQ. V was pared by 3 bases and J by 5 bases, with 10 bases of the junction left unmatched.

V and J are TRBV19 and TRBJ2-1; 10 bases align to TRBD1. Losses at the gene ends were 2 bases for V and 3 bases for J; bases not matched to a gene: 1. CDR1 LNHDA and CDR2 SQIVND come from the germline V gene (reference sequence). The CDR3 extends over 15 amino acids. CDR3 sequence (DNA): TGTGCCAGTAGTATACGGGACAGGGGCTACAATGAGCAGTTCTTC. It is translated as CASSIRDRGYNEQFF.

This sequence joins TRBV18 and TRBJ1-1; D unresolved. The CDR3 length is 11 residues. Germline V lookup: CDR1 KGHSH, CDR2 LQKENI. The ends were cut back, 6 bases at V and 7 bases at J, with 9 bases in the middle. Here the CDR3 reads CASSQGGEAFF. CDR3 in DNA: TGTGCCAGCTCCCAAGGCGGTGAAGCTTTCTTT.

The chain recombines TRBV3-1 (or the pseudogene TRBV3-2) with TRBJ1-6; perhaps TRBD1 as D (5 bases). Trimming shortened V by 3 bases and J by 8 bases, and 8 bases separated the two germline ends. Germline-derived CDR1 and CDR2 are LGHDT and YNNKEL (reference sequence). This CDR3 has 13 amino acids. CDR3 region: CASSQLGDSPLHF. The CDR3 DNA is TGTGCCAGCAGCCAGTTAGGGGATTCACCCCTCCACTTT.

This clone has a count of ten or more. The chain combines TRBV19 with TRBJ2-1; weak D call: TRBD1 (6 bases). The germline CDR1 and CDR2 sequences are LNHDA and SQIVND (reference sequence). The CDR3 runs to 13 residues. Trimming removed 5 bases at V and 6 bases at J, with 11 bases between. For the CDR3, the DNA is TGTGCCAGTAGTCCCTACAGGGCCAATGAGCAGTTCTTC. Translation: CASSPYRANEQFF.

This clone was seen only once. The CDR3 here is CASSQGTGGWTGELFF. In DNA form, the CDR3 reads TGTGCCAGCAGCCAAGGGACAGGGGGTTGGACCGGGGAGCTGTTTTTT. The J gene is TRBJ2-2, the V gene TRBV3-1 (or the pseudogene TRBV3-2); 10 nucleotides agree with TRBD1. Unmatched junction bases numbered 4, after V lost 1 base and J lost 5 bases. The CDR3 length is 16 residues. CDR1 and CDR2 (germline): LGHDT, YNNKEL (reference sequence).

V is TRBV4-2 and J is TRBJ2-1, with 10 positions matching TRBD2. The junction had 4 bases not matched to a gene; V was cut back by 1 base and J by 7 bases. This CDR3 has 15 amino acids. Germline lookup yields CDR1 LGHNA and CDR2 YNFKEQ. CDR3 DNA sequence: TGTGCCAGCAGCCAAGCTCTAGCGGGGGTAAATGAGCAGTTCTTC. Translated, it gives CASSQALAGVNEQFF.

The V call is TRBV7-8, the J call TRBJ1-2, with D possibly being TRBD1 (6 bases). CDR1 and CDR2 (germline): SGHVS, FQNEAQ. The CDR3 covers 15 residues. The V end was cut by 1 base, the J end by 4 bases, with 13 bases between. CDR3 nucleotides: TGTGCCAGCAGCTTAGGGGAGGGGGTCTTCTATGGCTACACCTTC. It codes for CASSLGEGVFYGYTF.

The J gene is TRBJ2-2, the V gene TRBV30; D perhaps matches TRBD1 (6 bases). Germline values: CDR1 GTSNPN, CDR2 SVGIG (reference sequence). The CDR3 sequence is 18 residues long. Trimming removed 3 bases at V and 5 bases at J, with 25 bases between. The CDR3, as DNA: TGTGCCTGGAGCCCAACATCGGACAGTCCAACATGGACCGGGGAGCTGTTTTTT. Protein product: CAWSPTSDSPTWTGELFF.

The chain links TRBV9 to TRBJ2-2, with 8 bases that match TRBD2. V trimming: 0 bases; J trimming: 1 base; junction bases outside the gene matches: 2. The CDR3 is 16 residues long. Looked up from germline, CDR1 is SGDLS and CDR2 is YYNGEE. CDR3 region: CASSVVAGGNTGELFF. The CDR3 DNA sequence: TGTGCCAGCAGCGTAGTTGCGGGGGGGAACACCGGGGAGCTGTTTTTT. Variable domain in full (rest from reference TRBV9 and TRBJ2-2): DSGVTQTPKHLITATGQRVTLRCSPRSGDLSVYWYQQSLDQGLQFLIQYYNGEERAKGNILERFSAQQFPDLHSELNLSSLELGDSALYFCASSVVAGGNTGELFFGEGSRLTVL.

The V gene is TRBV19, the J gene TRBJ1-1; 7 positions agree with TRBD1. CDR1 LNHDA and CDR2 SQIVND come from the germline V gene (reference sequence). The CDR3 length is 16 residues. V dropped 2 bases and J dropped 0; count of bases not matched to a gene: 6. The CDR3 region is CASSIWQGVMNTEAFF. CDR3 nucleotide sequence: TGTGCCAGTAGTATATGGCAGGGGGTCATGAACACTGAAGCTTTCTTT.

V gene TRBV28 combines with J gene TRBJ2-3; 9 nucleotides agree with TRBD1. V shed 1 base, J shed 7 bases, and the junction held 18 bases outside the gene matches. The CDR3 loop spans 19 amino acids. Germline CDR1 MDHEN, CDR2 SYDVKM. The DNA of the CDR3 is TGTGCCAGCAGTTTATCCCTTACCCCGAAGGGACAGGGTATACATACGCAGTATTTT. It is translated as CASSLSLTPKGQGIHTQYF. Looking up the rest from reference TRBV28 and TRBJ2-3 gives the full variable domain: DVKVTQSSRYLVKRTGEKVFLECVQDMDHENMFWYRQDPGLGLRLIYFSYDVKMKEKGDIPEGYSVSREKKERFSLILESASTNQTSMYLCASSLSLTPKGQGIHTQYFGPGTRLTVL.

The genes are TRBV7-9 and TRBJ1-6; 7 bases line up with TRBD1. The V segment lost 5 bases and the J segment 5 bases; nucleotides outside the gene matches: 6. This CDR3 is 15 amino acids long. The germline V gene has CDR1 SEHNR and CDR2 FQNEAQ (reference sequence). This CDR3 is CASSMGQRNNSPLHF. The CDR3, as DNA: TGTGCCAGCAGCATGGGACAGAGAAATAATTCACCCCTCCACTTT.

The chain joins TRBV5-8 to TRBJ2-1; 8 bases match TRBD2. Per germline, CDR1 SGHTS and CDR2 YDEGEE. CDR3 length: 14 residues. J gave up 7 bases and V 0 bases, and 3 bases lay outside the gene matches. The DNA for the CDR3 is TGTGCCAGCAGCTTGGCACTAGCGGTTAATGAGCAGTTCTTC. Translating gives CASSLALAVNEQFF. The variable domain in full, completed from reference TRBV5-8 and TRBJ2-1, reads EAGVTQSPTHLIKTRGQQATLRCSPISGHTSVYWYQQALGLGLQFLLWYDEGEERNRGNFPPRFSGRQFPNYSSELNVNALELEDSALYLCASSLALAVNEQFFGPGTRLTVL.

There are many counts of this clone. The V call is TRBV18, the J call TRBJ1-1; 8 bases fit TRBD1. J lost 0 bases, V lost 4 bases, and 4 bases had no gene match. CDR3 length: 15 residues. CDR1 is KGHSH and CDR2 is LQKENI in the germline V gene. The CDR3 loop reads CASSRDRTVNTEAFF. CDR3 DNA: TGTGCCAGCTCACGGGACAGGACCGTGAACACTGAAGCTTTCTTT. The complete variable domain, with remaining parts taken from reference TRBV18 and TRBJ1-1, reads NAGVMQNPRHLVRRRGQEARLRCSPMKGHSHVYWYRQLPEEGLKFMVYLQKENIIDESGMPKERFSAEFPKEGPSILRIQQVVRGDSAAYFCASSRDRTVNTEAFFGQGTRLTVV.

J is TRBJ2-7 and V is TRBV19; a possible D gene is TRBD2 (6 bases). There are 16 residues in the CDR3. Looked up from germline, CDR1 is LNHDA and CDR2 is SQIVND (reference sequence). With 4 bases removed from V and 4 bases from J, the gap between germline ends came to 20 bases. CDR3 region: CASSTTQEGPGYEQYF. The CDR3, as DNA: TGTGCCAGTAGTACCACCCAGGAGGGGCCAGGGTACGAGCAGTACTTC. Together with reference TRBV19 and TRBJ2-7, the CDR3 gives the full variable domain: DGGITQSPKYLFRKEGQNVTLSCEQNLNHDAMYWYRQDPGQGLRLIYYSQIVNDFQKGDIAEGYSVSREKKESFPLTVTSAQKNPTAFYLCASSTTQEGPGYEQYFGPGTRLTVT.

The V call is TRBV25-1, the J call TRBJ2-7; weak D call: TRBD1 (5 bases). Trimming pared 6 bases from V and 0 bases from J, leaving 6 bases between. Germline CDR1 and CDR2: MGHDK and SYGVNS. The CDR3 is 12 residues long. The CDR3 here is CASRDTSYEQYV. CDR3 in DNA: TGTGCCAGCAGGGACACCTCCTACGAGCAGTACGTC.

The J gene is TRBJ2-5, the V gene TRBV28; TRBD2 matches at 11 bases. V shed 7 bases, J shed 2 bases, and the junction held 12 bases outside the gene matches. This CDR3 spans 17 amino acids. In germline, CDR1 is MDHEN, CDR2 SYDVKM. CDR3 sequence: CASKHPGLAEPQETQYF. Written as DNA, the CDR3 is TGTGCCAGCAAACACCCGGGACTAGCGGAACCGCAAGAGACCCAGTACTTC.

This clone was seen just once. This sequence joins TRBV28 and TRBJ1-1; D remains ambiguous. Trimming took 7 bases from V and 4 from J, leaving 16 bases between them. This CDR3 spans 14 amino acids. CDR1 and CDR2 (germline): MDHEN, SYDVKM. In DNA form, the CDR3 reads TGTGCCAGCAAAAAGGGCGCGGGCGTCACTGAAGCTTTCTTT. Translation gives CASKKGAGVTEAFF.